Many counts were recorded for the clone carrying this T cell receptor (beta chain). What it binds is not known. The sample originates from a study of T cells after yellow fever vaccination. Trimming removed 8 bases from V and 6 bases from J, with 10 bases in between. Germline V gives CDR1 SGHTA, CDR2 FQGNSA. The CDR3 covers 12 residues. Via MiXCR, TCRdb re-called the 5' RACE reads, giving one row per CDR3 protein. The data contain under 150,000 distinct CDR3 sequences, 7.7% of them singletons. Findings and caveats of the study: By day 5 rather than day 15, the secondary response had peaked, though it was weaker.

The sample here was CD4+ T cells sorted from PBMCs, taken 5 days after the yellow fever booster vaccination. V and J are TRBV7-2 and TRBJ2-2; a weak D match, TRBD2 (6 bases). This clonotype was sampled from a man in his thirties or forties who received the YFV17D yellow fever vaccine. This CDR3 is CASWRDPGELFF. As DNA, the CDR3 is TGTGCCAGCTGGCGGGACCCCGGGGAGCTGTTTTTT.